This TCR beta chain was captured by sequencing in a study of identical twins (dated by TCRdb to the mid-2010s). In the study overall: To test whether fetal clonotypes persist, the study used deep sequencing on TCR alpha and beta repertoires from monozygotic twins, unrelated adults of various ages, and cord blood. Replicate twin experiments were performed at different times using different library preparation protocols to rule out contamination.

According to the germline V gene, CDR1 reads SQVTM and CDR2 reads ANQGSEA. V gives up 0 bases and J gives up 4 bases, and the segment between their germline ends measures 6 bases. The CDR3 spans 12 residues, from the cysteine through the phenylalanine. Of all the DNA, just the CDR3 is kept, 36 bases in frame from base 1. Every donor was a healthy Caucasian. The twin cohort comprised three pairs of female monozygotic twins, all aged about 18 to 30 years. Peripheral blood mononuclear cells were the source from which RNA for the TCR libraries was isolated. This clonotype showed up just a few times. What antigen it recognizes has not been identified. No per-base quality is available; no much larger clone lies one base away. The library was built by means of 5' RACE. The data were produced on an Illumina HiSeq 2000. Template switching added a universal primer binding site, and the final cDNA carried a unique molecular identifier that allowed TCR cDNA molecules to be counted accurately. Specific primers in the conserved constant-segment region were used to synthesize first-strand cDNA for the TCR alpha and beta chains. To control for contamination, every cDNA library carried two barcodes: a SMART-Mk sample barcode plus Illumina barcodes. TruSeq adapter sequences along with Illumina sample barcodes were introduced in two successive PCR steps. Sequencing of the TCR alpha and beta cDNA libraries was done on the Illumina HiSeq platform using custom primers. Per the original workflow: MiGEC processed the raw reads to extract unique molecular identifiers, while MiXCR was used to determine the CDR3 positions. Recombination models were inferred per individual with the repgenHMM and IGoR tools using an EM algorithm. Shared clonotypes were analyzed with the tcR package in R, and sharing was normalized by the product of cloneset sizes. To study raw recombination without the effects of thymic and clonal selection, out-of-frame nonproductive sequences were analyzed. The public reads were reprocessed in TCRdb via fastp at Q25 and MiXCR, keeping in-frame beta chains. All rows with the same CDR3 protein become a single entry with the most common DNA and genes. Here the V and J calls rest on TCRdb's processing, not on the authors' analysis. The sample table contains about 570,000 distinct CDR3 sequences; only one count was recorded for 9.6% of them. The ten largest clonotypes hold 3% of the sample.

The research as a whole found: In beta out-of-frame sequences, excess twin sharing was weaker, because having fewer shared sequences lowered the signal-to-noise ratio. Compared with coincidental sharing between unrelated individuals, an excess of low generation-probability sequences was observed among out-of-frame TCR alpha sequences shared between twins. Zero-insertion analyses could be partly confounded by invariant T cells such as MAIT and iNKT, although diverse VJ usage argued against such confounding for most clonotypes. Out-of-frame TCR alpha sharing in monozygotic twins was systematically underestimated by recombination models, whereas sharing between unrelated individuals was in agreement with the recombination models. Because the same donors could not be followed over many years, conclusions were based on cross-sectional statistical analysis. Abundant cord blood beta clonotypes had fewer insertions, young adult naive repertoires showed a similar but weaker trend, and memory repertoires showed no such trend.

These same data were also listed under a study on yellow fever vaccine responses in identical twins. As the second paper documents: The authors reported that the T cell response to vaccination in identical twins appeared partly convergent and partly personalized. In the study, vaccine-responding T cell clones were precisely tracked in identical twins.

The chain couples TRBV29-1 to TRBJ2-5; no D segment can be confidently identified. This clonotype originated in a woman between 18 and 30 years old in good health. The sequencing sample was made of PBMCs. The sequenced DNA: TGCAGCGTTGAAGATTCTGCAGAGACCCAGTACTTC. It translates as CSVEDSAETQYF.